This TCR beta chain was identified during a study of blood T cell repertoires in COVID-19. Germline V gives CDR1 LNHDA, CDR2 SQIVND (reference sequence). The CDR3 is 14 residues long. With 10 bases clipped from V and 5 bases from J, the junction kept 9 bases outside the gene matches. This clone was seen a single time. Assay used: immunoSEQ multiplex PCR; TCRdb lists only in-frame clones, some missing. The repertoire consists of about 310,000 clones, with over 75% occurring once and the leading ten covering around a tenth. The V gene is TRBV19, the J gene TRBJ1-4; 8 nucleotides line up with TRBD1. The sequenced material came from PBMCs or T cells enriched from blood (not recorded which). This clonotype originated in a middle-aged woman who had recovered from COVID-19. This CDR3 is CATRRTGLNEKLFF. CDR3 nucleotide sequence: TGTGCCACCCGAAGGACAGGGTTAAATGAAAAACTGTTTTTT. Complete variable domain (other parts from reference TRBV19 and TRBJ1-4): DGGITQSPKYLFRKEGQNVTLSCEQNLNHDAMYWYRQDPGQGLRLIYYSQIVNDFQKGDIAEGYSVSREKKESFPLTVTSAQKNPTAFYLCATRRTGLNEKLFFGSGTQLSVL.